This passage covers 20 T cell receptor beta chains from one sample sequenced in a study of identical twins (dated by TCRdb to 2016 to 2018). The library came from 5' RACE. Sequencing took place on an Illumina HiSeq 2000. TCRdb's own reprocessing of the public reads used fastp at Q25 and MiXCR and kept productive beta chains. When rows share a CDR3 protein, they turn into one entry using the most common DNA and genes. In all, the sample holds about 890,000 distinct CDR3 sequences, and 9% to 15% of those were seen once. The ten biggest clones cover about 1.6% of the sample. These data were also filed under a second study, of yellow fever vaccine responses in identical twins.

The sequenced sample consisted of PBMCs. Every receptor here comes from a woman under 30 in good health.

This clonotype occurred a few times. The V and J genes are TRBV25-1 and TRBJ2-1; D is possibly TRBD1 (6 bases). CDR1 is MGHDK, CDR2 SYGVNS, per germline. CDR3 length: 16 residues. Trimming stripped 8 bases from V and 0 bases from J, with 17 bases between. DNA for the CDR3: TGTGCCAGCTCAGGGGTCACTTCGAGCTCCTACAATGAGCAGTTCTTC. It is translated as CASSGVTSSSYNEQFF. The whole variable domain, filled in from reference TRBV25-1 and TRBJ2-1, reads EADIYQTPRYLVIGTGKKITLECSQTMGHDKMYWYQQDPGMELHLIHYSYGVNSTEKGDLSSESTVSRIRTEHFPLTLESARPSHTSQYLCASSGVTSSSYNEQFFGPGTRLTVL.

The CDR3: CASSQAIAGGQGETQYF. The CDR3 nucleotides are TGTGCCAGCAGCCAAGCGATAGCGGGGGGGCAGGGAGAGACCCAGTACTTC. The chain couples TRBV4-2 to TRBJ2-5; the match to TRBD2 covers 11 bases. This CDR3 spans 17 amino acids. Germline loops: CDR1 LGHNA, CDR2 YNFKEQ. The ends lost 1 base at V and 4 bases at J; junction bases unmatched: 8.

CDR3 nucleotides: TGTGCCAGCAGCTTTACCGGGGGCAACTCCTACAATGAGCAGTTCTTC. As protein: CASSFTGGNSYNEQFF. The chain recombines TRBV7-6 with TRBJ2-1; either TRBD1 or TRBD2 may fit D (6 bases each). This CDR3 contains 16 residues. CDR1 and CDR2 from the germline V gene are SGHVS and FNYEAQ. The V end lost 3 bases, the J end lost 0 bases, and 12 bases lay between the germline ends.

This clonotype was seen more than once but under ten times. The CDR3 is CASSLTPRGFNQPQHF. The CDR3 DNA reads as TGTGCCAGCAGTCTCACACCCAGGGGGTTCAATCAGCCCCAGCATTTT. The genes are TRBV12-3 or TRBV12-4 and TRBJ1-5, with TRBD1 matching 7 bases. The CDR3 contains 16 residues. After removal of 5 bases from V and 3 bases from J, the junction contained 10 bases not matched to a gene.

The J gene is TRBJ2-2, the V gene TRBV24-1; 9 nucleotides agree with TRBD1. The V gene end was trimmed by 4 bases and the J gene end by 6 bases; junction bases not matched to a gene: 11. Germline V gene lookup returns CDR1 KGHDR and CDR2 SFDVKD. The CDR3 extends over 17 amino acids. The CDR3 DNA reads TGTGCCACCAGTGAAAATAGACAGGGGGGTGTGTCCGGGGAGCTGTTTTTT. Protein: CATSENRQGGVSGELFF.

This clonotype has more than one count but fewer than ten. An end of the junction differs from the germline gene, which may be a read error. The genes are TRBV25-1 and TRBJ2-2; TRBD2 matches 7 bases. CDR1 and CDR2 (germline): MGHDK, SYGVNS. This CDR3 spans 13 amino acids. This chain's CDR3 is CASSEFGHREVFF. The CDR3 coding sequence is TGTGCCAGCAGTGAATTCGGTCACCGGGAGGTGTTTTTT.

This clonotype turned up a few times. The chain is built from TRBV7-7 and TRBJ2-7; the D call may be TRBD1 or TRBD2 (5 bases each). V was trimmed by 5 bases and J by 3 bases, leaving 14 bases between them. The CDR3 length is 14 residues. Germline loops: CDR1 SSHAT, CDR2 FNYEAQ (reference sequence). Here the CDR3 reads CASSHRDGVYEQYV. CDR3 coding DNA: TGTGCCAGCAGCCACCGGGACGGAGTCTACGAGCAGTACGTC.

The chain uses TRBV12-3 or TRBV12-4 and TRBJ1-4, with TRBD1 matching 9 bases. There are 13 residues in the CDR3. After removal of 6 bases from V and 13 bases from J, the junction contained 9 bases not matched to a gene. In DNA form, the CDR3 reads TGTGCCAGCAGCCAAGGGACAGGGAGCAGACTGTTTTTT. Encoded protein: CASSQGTGSRLFF.

This clonotype appeared many times. The CDR3 DNA follows: TGTGCCAGCAGCTCCCTGGAGAGGGAGGACGGCTACACCTTC. Protein product: CASSSLEREDGYTF. The chain employs TRBV7-9 and TRBJ1-2, with D unclear. CDR3 length equals 14 residues. Trimming shortened V by 4 bases and J by 8 bases, and 17 bases separated the two germline ends. The germline V gene has CDR1 SEHNR and CDR2 FQNEAQ (reference sequence). The whole variable domain, filled in from reference TRBV7-9 and TRBJ1-2, reads DTGVSQNPRHKITKRGQNVTFRCDPISEHNRLYWYRQTLGQGPEFLTYFQNEAQLEKSRLLSDRFSAERPKGSFSTLEIQRTEQGDSAMYLCASSSLEREDGYTFGSGTRLTVV.

The chain combines TRBV28 with TRBJ2-5; D unresolved. The CDR3 loop spans 15 amino acids. With 2 bases removed from V and 1 base from J, the gap between germline ends came to 11 bases. The V gene's germline CDR1 is MDHEN and CDR2 SYDVKM. The CDR3 sequence: CASSLSLGVQETQYF. CDR3 DNA: TGTGCCAGCAGTTTAAGTCTTGGGGTCCAAGAGACCCAGTACTTC.

This clonotype was seen a few times. The J gene is TRBJ2-5, the V gene TRBV5-1; 8 positions agree with TRBD1. CDR3 length: 14 residues. Losses at the gene ends were 1 base for V and 5 bases for J; bases not matched to a gene: 4. CDR1 SGHRS and CDR2 YFSETQ come from the germline V gene. CDR3 DNA sequence: TGCGCCAGCAGCTTGTCCAGGGGGCTGGAGACCCAGTACTTC. Translated: CASSLSRGLETQYF.

This chain joins TRBV10-3 and TRBJ2-7; D unclear. Trimming cost V 6 bases and J 7 bases, with 10 bases left between them. The CDR3 is 11 residues long. Germline V gene lookup returns CDR1 ENHRY and CDR2 SYGVKD. CDR3 amino acids: CAISLLGEQYV. The CDR3 nucleotides read TGTGCCATCAGCCTCCTGGGAGAGCAGTACGTC.

The V call is TRBV7-9, the J call TRBJ2-7; D remains unclear. V dropped 1 base and J dropped 11 bases, with 9 bases sitting between them. The CDR3 consists of 11 residues. Germline V gene data show CDR1 as SEHNR and CDR2 as FQNEAQ (reference sequence). The DNA of the CDR3 is TGTGCCAGCAGCTTAGTCGTAGAGAAGTACTTC. It translates to CASSLVVEKYF.

This clonotype occurred many times. This chain joins TRBV28 and TRBJ2-7; maybe TRBD2 (6 bases). Germline loops: CDR1 MDHEN, CDR2 SYDVKM. This CDR3 is built from 15 residues. Trimming took 5 bases from V and 0 from J, leaving 14 bases between them. The CDR3 loop is CASSPVGGDSYEQYF. The CDR3 DNA reads as TGTGCCAGCAGTCCCGTGGGGGGAGACTCCTACGAGCAGTACTTC.

This clonotype was counted a few times. The V and J genes are TRBV29-1 and TRBJ2-1; 7 nucleotides agree with TRBD2. CDR3 length: 15 residues. Germline lookup yields CDR1 SQVTM and CDR2 ANQGSEA. V lost 0 bases to trimming and J lost 9 bases; unmatched junction nucleotides: 11. The CDR3, as DNA: TGCAGCGTTGAAGATGTCGGCGGGAGTAGAGCTGAGCAGTTCTTC. It translates to CSVEDVGGSRAEQFF.

The chain has TRBV2 and TRBJ2-1, with 10 bases that match TRBD1. The length of the CDR3 is 15 residues. The germline V gene encodes CDR1 SNHLY and CDR2 FYNNEI. The V gene end was trimmed by 1 base and the J gene end by 9 bases; junction bases not matched to a gene: 6. This CDR3 is CASSEGDRGWSEQFF. The CDR3 DNA is TGTGCCAGCAGTGAAGGGGACAGGGGATGGAGTGAGCAGTTCTTC.

There are many counts of this clonotype. This sequence joins TRBV28 and TRBJ2-7; D is perhaps TRBD2 (6 bases). Per germline, CDR1 MDHEN and CDR2 SYDVKM. The ends were cut back, 5 bases at V and 3 bases at J, with 20 bases in the middle. CDR3 length equals 16 residues. CDR3 residues: CASSHRESGGFYEQYF. For the CDR3, the DNA is TGTGCCAGCAGTCACCGGGAGTCAGGAGGTTTCTACGAGCAGTACTTC. The full variable domain, its missing parts supplied by reference TRBV28 and TRBJ2-7, is DVKVTQSSRYLVKRTGEKVFLECVQDMDHENMFWYRQDPGLGLRLIYFSYDVKMKEKGDIPEGYSVSREKKERFSLILESASTNQTSMYLCASSHRESGGFYEQYFGPGTRLTVT.

The genes are TRBV5-1 and TRBJ1-1; maybe TRBD1 (6 bases). CDR1 and CDR2 from the germline V gene are SGHRS and YFSETQ. The CDR3 runs to 13 residues. Trimming removed 3 bases from V and 7 bases from J, with 13 bases in between. The CDR3 nucleotides are TGCGCCAGCAGCTCCTCACAGGGCAATGAAGCTTTCTTT. Protein: CASSSSQGNEAFF.

The chain recombines TRBV12-3 or TRBV12-4 with TRBJ1-2; no definite D call. Trimming shortened V by 3 bases and J by 10 bases, and 12 bases separated the two germline ends. The CDR3 consists of 12 residues. CDR3 coding DNA: TGTGCCAGCAGTTTCGGTCGGTACGACTACACCTTC. This encodes CASSFGRYDYTF.

This clonotype has only a few counts. CDR3 sequence (DNA): TGTGCCAGCAGCTTAGATTTGTCTGGGGCCAACGTCCTGACTTTC. It codes for CASSLDLSGANVLTF. This rearrangement joins TRBV7-6 to TRBJ2-6; the D is unclear. Germline CDR1 is SGHVS and CDR2 is FNYEAQ. The CDR3 has 15 amino acids. V was clipped by 1 base and J by 1 base, with 5 bases between them.